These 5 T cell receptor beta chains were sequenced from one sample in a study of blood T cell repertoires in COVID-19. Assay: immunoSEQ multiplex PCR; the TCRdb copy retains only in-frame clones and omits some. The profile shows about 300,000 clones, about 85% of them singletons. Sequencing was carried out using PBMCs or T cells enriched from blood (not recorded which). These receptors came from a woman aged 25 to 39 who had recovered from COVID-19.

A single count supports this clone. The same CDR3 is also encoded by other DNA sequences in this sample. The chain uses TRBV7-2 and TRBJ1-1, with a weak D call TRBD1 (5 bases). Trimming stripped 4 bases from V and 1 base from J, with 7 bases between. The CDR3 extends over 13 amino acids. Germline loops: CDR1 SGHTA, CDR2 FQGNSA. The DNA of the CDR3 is TGTGCCAGCAGCTCTGACAGGAACACTGAAGCTTTCTTT. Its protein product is CASSSDRNTEAFF.

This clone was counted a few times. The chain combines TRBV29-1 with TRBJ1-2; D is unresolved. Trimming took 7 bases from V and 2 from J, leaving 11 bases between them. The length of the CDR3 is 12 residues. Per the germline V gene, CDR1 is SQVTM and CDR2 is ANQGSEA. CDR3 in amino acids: CSAMGPNYGYTF. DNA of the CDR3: TGCAGCGCCATGGGCCCGAACTATGGCTACACCTTC. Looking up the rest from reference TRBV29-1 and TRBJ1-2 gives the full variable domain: SAVISQKPSRDICQRGTSLTIQCQVDSQVTMMFWYRQQPGQSLTLIATANQGSEATYESGFVIDKFPISRPNLTFSTLTVSNMSPEDSSIYLCSAMGPNYGYTFGSGTRLTVV.

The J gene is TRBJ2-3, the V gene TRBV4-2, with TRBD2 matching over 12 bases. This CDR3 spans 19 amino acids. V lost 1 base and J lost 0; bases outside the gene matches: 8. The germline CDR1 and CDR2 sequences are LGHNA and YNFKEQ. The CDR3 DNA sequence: TGTGCCAGCAGCCAAGGGACCCGACTAGCGGGGGACAGCACAGATACGCAGTATTTT. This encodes CASSQGTRLAGDSTDTQYF.

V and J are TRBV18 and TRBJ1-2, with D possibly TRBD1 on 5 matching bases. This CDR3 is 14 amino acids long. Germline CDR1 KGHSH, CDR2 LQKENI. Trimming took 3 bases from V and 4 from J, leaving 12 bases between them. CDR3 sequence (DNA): TGTGCCAGCTCACCTTCAGGGCGGGGCTATGGCTACACCTTC. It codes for CASSPSGRGYGYTF. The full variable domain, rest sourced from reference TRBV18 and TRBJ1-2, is NAGVMQNPRHLVRRRGQEARLRCSPMKGHSHVYWYRQLPEEGLKFMVYLQKENIIDESGMPKERFSAEFPKEGPSILRIQQVVRGDSAAYFCASSPSGRGYGYTFGSGTRLTVV.

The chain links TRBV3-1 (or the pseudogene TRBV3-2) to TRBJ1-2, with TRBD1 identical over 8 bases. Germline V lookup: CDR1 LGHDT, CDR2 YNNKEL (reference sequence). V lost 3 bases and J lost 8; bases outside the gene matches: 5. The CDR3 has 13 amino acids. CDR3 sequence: CASSQRTGPGYTF. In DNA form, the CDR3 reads TGTGCCAGCAGCCAGAGGACAGGGCCGGGCTACACCTTC.